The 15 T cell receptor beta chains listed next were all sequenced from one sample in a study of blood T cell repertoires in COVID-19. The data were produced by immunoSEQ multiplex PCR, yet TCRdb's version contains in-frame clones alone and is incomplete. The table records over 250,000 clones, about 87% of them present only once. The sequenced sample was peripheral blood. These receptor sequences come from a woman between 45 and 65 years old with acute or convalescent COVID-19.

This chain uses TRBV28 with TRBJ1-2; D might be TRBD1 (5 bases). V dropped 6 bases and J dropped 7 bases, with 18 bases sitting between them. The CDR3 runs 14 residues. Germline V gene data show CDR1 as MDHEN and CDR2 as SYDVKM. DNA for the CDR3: TGTGCCAGCAGGGGGCCGCGAACACCGGGTGGCTACACCTTC. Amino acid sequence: CASRGPRTPGGYTF.

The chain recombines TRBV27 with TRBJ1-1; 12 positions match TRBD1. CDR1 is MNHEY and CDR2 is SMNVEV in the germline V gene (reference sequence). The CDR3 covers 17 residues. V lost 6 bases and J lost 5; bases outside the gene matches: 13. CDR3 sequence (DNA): TGTGCCAGCAGCACCCCGGGGACAGGGGGCGTAGAAACTGAAGCTTTCTTT. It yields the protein CASSTPGTGGVETEAFF.

The CDR3 here is CASSQDSGQGWSEQFF. The CDR3 DNA reads TGCGCCAGCAGCCAAGATTCCGGACAGGGGTGGAGTGAGCAGTTCTTC. The gene calls are TRBV4-3 and TRBJ2-1; 9 bases are shared with TRBD1. The CDR3 loop spans 16 amino acids. Trimming at V came to 0 bases and at J to 9 bases, leaving 9 bases not matched to a gene. CDR1 and CDR2 from the germline V gene are LGHNA and YSLEER.

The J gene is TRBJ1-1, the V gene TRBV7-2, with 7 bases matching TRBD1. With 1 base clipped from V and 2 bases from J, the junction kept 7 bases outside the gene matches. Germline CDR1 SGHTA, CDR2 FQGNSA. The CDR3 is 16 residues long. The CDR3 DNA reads TGTGCCAGCAGCTTAGGTCTTAACAGGGGAAACACTGAAGCTTTCTTT. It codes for CASSLGLNRGNTEAFF.

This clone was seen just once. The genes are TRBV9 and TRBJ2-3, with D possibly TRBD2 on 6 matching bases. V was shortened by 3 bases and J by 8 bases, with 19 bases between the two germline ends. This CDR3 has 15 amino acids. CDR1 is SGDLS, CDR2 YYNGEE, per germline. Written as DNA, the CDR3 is TGTGCCAGCAGCGACCAATCGGGACTGGGGGGTACGCAGTATTTT. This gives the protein CASSDQSGLGGTQYF.

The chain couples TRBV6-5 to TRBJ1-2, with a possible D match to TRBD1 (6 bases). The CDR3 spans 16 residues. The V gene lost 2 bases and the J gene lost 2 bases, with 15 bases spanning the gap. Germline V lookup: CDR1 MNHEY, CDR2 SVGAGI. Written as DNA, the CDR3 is TGTGCCAGCAGTTACGACGGAGGACAGCTCAACTATGGCTACACCTTC. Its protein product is CASSYDGGQLNYGYTF.

The CDR3 region has the DNA TGTGCCAGCAGCTTACGTTCCACAGATACGCAGTATTTT. It is translated as CASSLRSTDTQYF. The rearrangement joins TRBV13 to TRBJ2-3; no clear D. Germline CDR1 PRHDT, CDR2 FYEKMQ (reference sequence). The V end was cut by 2 bases, the J end by 2 bases, with 5 bases between. This CDR3 is built from 13 residues.

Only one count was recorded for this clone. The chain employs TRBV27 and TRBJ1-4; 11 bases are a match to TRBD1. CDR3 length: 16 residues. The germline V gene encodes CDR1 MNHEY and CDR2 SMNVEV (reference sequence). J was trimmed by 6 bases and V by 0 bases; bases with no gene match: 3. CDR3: CASSLSGTGGYEKLFF. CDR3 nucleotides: TGTGCCAGCAGTTTATCCGGGACAGGGGGATATGAAAAACTGTTTTTT.

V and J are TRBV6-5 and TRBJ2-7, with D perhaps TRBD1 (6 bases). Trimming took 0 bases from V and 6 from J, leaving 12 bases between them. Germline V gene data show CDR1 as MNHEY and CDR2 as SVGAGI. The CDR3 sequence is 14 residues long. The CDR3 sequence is CASSYSAGAGEQYF. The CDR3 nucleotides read TGTGCCAGCAGTTACTCCGCAGGGGCCGGCGAGCAGTACTTC.

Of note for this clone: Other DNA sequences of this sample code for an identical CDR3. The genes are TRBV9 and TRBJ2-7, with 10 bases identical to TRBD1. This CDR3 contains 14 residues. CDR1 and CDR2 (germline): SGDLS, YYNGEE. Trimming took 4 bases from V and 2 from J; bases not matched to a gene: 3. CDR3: CASSPGQGAYEQYF. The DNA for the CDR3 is TGTGCCAGCAGCCCCGGACAGGGGGCCTACGAGCAGTACTTC.

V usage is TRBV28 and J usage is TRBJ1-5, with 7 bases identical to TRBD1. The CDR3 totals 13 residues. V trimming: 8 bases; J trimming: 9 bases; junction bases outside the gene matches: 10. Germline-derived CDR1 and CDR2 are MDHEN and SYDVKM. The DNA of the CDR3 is TGTGCCAGCCGGGAGAGGGGGCCTGCGCCCCAGCATTTT. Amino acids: CASRERGPAPQHF.

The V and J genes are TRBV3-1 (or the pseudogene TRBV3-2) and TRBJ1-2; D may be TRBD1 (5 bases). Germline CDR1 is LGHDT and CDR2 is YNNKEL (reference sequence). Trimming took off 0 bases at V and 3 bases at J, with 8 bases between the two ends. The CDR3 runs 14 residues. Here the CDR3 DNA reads TGTGCCAGCAGCCAAGATGCAGGGTACTATGGCTACACCTTC. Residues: CASSQDAGYYGYTF.

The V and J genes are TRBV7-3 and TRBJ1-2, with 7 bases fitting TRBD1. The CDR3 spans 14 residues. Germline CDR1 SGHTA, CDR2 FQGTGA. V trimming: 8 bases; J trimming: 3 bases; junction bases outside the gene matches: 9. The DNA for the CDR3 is TGTGCCAGCGGCCCGACAGGGAACGACTATGGCTACACCTTC. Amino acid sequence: CASGPTGNDYGYTF.

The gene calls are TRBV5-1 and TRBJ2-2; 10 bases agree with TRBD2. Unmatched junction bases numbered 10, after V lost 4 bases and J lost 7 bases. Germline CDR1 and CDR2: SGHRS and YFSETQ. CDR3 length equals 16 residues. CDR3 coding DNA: TGCGCCAGCAGCCTCCCTAGCGGGAGCGCGGGCGGGGAGCTGTTTTTT. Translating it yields CASSLPSGSAGGELFF.

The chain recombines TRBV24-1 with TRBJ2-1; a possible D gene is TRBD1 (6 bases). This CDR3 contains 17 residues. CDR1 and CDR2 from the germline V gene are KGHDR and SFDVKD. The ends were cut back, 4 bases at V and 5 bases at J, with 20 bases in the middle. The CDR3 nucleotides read TGTGCCACCAGTGACCCATCAGGGGACGATATTCACAATGAGCAGTTCTTC. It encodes CATSDPSGDDIHNEQFF.